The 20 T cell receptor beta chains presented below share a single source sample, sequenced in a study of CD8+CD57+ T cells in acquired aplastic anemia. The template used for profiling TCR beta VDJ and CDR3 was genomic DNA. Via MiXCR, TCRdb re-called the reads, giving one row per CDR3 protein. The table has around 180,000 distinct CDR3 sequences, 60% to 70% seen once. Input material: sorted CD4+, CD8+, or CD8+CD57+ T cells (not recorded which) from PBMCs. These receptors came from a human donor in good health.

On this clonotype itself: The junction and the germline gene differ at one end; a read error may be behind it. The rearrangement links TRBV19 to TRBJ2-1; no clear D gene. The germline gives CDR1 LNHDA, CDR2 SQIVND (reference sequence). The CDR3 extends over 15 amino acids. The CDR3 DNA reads TGTGCCAGTAGTCACGCGGCGGTGGGATACAATGAGCAGTTTTTC. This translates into CASSHAAVGYNEQFF.

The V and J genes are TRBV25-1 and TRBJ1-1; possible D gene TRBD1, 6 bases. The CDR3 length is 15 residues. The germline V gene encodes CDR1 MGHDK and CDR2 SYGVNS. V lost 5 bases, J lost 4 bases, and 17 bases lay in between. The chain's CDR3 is CASSWVTGRGTEAFF. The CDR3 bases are TGTGCCAGCAGTTGGGTTACAGGGAGGGGCACTGAAGCTTTCTTT.

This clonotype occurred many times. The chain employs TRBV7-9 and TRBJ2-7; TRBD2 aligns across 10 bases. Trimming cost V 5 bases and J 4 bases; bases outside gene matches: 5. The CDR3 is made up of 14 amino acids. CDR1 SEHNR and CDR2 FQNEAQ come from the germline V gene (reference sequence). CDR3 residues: CASSMGLAMYEQYF. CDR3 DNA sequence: TGTGCCAGCAGCATGGGACTAGCGATGTACGAGCAGTACTTC.

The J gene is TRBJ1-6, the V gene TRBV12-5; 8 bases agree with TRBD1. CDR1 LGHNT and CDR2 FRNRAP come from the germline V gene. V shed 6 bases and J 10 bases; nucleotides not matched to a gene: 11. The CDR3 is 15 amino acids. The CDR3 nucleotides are TGTGCTAGTGGCCCCGGACAGGGTGGCCCCTCACCCCTCCACTTT. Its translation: CASGPGQGGPSPLHF.

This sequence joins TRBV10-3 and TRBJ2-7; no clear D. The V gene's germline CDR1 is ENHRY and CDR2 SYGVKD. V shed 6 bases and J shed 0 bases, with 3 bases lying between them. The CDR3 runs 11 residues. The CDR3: CAISSSYEQYF. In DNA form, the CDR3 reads TGTGCCATCAGCAGCTCCTACGAGCAGTACTTC.

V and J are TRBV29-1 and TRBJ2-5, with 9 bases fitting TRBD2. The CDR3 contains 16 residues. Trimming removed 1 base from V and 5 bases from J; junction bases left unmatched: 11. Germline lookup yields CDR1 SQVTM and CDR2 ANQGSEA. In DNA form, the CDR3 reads TGCAGCGTTGAAGGGGCTCGCGGGAGGGCCGGGGAGACCCAGTACTTC. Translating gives CSVEGARGRAGETQYF.

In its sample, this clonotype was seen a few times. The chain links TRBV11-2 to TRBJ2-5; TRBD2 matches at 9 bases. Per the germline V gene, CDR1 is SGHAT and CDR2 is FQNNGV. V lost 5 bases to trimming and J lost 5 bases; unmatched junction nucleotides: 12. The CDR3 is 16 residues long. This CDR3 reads CASSPRAGGPGETQYF. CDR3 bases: TGTGCCAGCAGCCCCCGGGCGGGAGGGCCAGGGGAGACCCAGTACTTC.

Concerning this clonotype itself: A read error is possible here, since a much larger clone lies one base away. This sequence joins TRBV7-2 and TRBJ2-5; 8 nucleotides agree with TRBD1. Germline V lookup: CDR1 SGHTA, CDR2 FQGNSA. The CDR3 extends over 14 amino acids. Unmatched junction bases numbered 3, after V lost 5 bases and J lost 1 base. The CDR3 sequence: CASSIGTGQETQYF. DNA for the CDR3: TGTGCCAGCAGCATCGGGACAGGCCAAGAGACCCAGTACTTC. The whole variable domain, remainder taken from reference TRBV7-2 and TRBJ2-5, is GAGVSQSPSNKVTEKGKDVELRCDPISGHTALYWYRQSLGQGLEFLIYFQGNSAPDKSGLPSDRFSAERTGGSVSTLTIQRTQQEDSAVYLCASSIGTGQETQYFGPGTRLLVL.

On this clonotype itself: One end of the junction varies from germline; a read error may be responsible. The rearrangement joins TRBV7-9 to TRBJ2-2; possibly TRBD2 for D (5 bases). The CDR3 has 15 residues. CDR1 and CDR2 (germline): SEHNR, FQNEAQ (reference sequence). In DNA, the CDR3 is TGTGCCGGCAGCTTAACGGAATCGGGAACCGGGGAGCTGTTTTTT. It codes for CAGSLTESGTGELFF.

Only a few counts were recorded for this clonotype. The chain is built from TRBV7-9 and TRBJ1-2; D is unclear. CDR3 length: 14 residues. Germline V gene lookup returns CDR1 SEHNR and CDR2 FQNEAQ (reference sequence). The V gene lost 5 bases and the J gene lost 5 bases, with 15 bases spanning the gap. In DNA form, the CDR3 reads TGTGCCAGCAGCCCCGGAACCCTCTCTTATGGCTACACCTTC. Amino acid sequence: CASSPGTLSYGYTF.

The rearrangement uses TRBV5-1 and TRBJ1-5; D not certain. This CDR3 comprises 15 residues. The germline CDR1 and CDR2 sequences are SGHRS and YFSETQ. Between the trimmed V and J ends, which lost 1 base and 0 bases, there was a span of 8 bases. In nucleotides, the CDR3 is TGCGCCAGCAGCTTGTCAGGTGATAGCAATCAGCCCCAGCATTTT. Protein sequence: CASSLSGDSNQPQHF.

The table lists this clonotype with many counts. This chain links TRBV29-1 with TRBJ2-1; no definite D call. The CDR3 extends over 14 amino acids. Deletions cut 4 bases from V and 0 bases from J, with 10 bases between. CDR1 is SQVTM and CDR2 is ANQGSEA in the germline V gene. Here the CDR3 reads CSVGPAISYNEQFF. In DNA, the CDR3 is TGCAGCGTTGGACCGGCCATCTCCTACAATGAGCAGTTCTTC.

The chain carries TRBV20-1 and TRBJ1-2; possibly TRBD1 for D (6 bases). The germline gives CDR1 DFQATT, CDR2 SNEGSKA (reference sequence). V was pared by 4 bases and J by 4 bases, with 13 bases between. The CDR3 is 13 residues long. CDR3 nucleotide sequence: TGCAGTGCTACAGAGGGGGGTCTCTATGGCTACACCTTC. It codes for CSATEGGLYGYTF.

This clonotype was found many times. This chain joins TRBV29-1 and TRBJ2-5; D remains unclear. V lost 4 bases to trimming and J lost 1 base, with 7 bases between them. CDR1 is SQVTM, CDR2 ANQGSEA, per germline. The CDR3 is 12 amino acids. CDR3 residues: CSVGGLQETQYF. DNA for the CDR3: TGCAGCGTTGGCGGCCTCCAAGAGACCCAGTACTTC.

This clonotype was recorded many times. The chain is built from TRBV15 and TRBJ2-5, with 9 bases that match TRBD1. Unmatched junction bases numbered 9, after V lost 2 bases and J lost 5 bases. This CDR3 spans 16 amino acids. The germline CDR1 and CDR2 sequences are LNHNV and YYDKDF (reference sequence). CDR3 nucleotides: TGTGCCACCAGCAGAAACCGGGACAGGGTGGAGGAGACCCAGTACTTC. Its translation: CATSRNRDRVEETQYF.

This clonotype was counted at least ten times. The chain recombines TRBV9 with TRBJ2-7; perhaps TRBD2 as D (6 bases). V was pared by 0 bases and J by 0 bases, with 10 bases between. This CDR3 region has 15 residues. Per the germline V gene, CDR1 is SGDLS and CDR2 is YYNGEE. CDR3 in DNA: TGTGCCAGCAGCGTAGATGGAGGGAACTCCTACGAGCAGTACTTC. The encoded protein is CASSVDGGNSYEQYF.

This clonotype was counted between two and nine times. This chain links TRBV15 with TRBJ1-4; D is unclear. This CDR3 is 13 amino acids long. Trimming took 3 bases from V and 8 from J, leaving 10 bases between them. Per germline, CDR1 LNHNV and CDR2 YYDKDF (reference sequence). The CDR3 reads CATSRRMVEKLFF. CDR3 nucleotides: TGTGCCACCAGCAGGAGAATGGTAGAAAAACTGTTTTTT. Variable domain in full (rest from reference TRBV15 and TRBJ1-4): DAMVIQNPRYQVTQFGKPVTLSCSQTLNHNVMYWYQQKSSQAPKLLFHYYDKDFNNEADTPDNFQSRRPNTSFCFLDIRSPGLGDTAMYLCATSRRMVEKLFFGSGTQLSVL.

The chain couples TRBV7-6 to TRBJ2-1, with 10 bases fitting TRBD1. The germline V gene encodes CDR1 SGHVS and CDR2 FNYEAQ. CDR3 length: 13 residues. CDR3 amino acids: CAIPGQGNNEQFF. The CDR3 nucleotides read TGTGCTATCCCGGGACAGGGGAACAATGAGCAGTTCTTC.

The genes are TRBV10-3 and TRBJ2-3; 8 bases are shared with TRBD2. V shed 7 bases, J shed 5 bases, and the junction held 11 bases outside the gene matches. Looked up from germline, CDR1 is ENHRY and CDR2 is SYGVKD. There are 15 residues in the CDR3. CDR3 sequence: CAIKGSGSTQDTQYF. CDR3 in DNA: TGTGCCATCAAGGGCAGCGGGAGTACGCAAGATACGCAGTATTTT.

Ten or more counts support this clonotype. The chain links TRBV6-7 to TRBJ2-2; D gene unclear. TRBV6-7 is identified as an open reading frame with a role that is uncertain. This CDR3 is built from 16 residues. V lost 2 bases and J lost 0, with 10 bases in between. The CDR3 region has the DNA TGTGCCAGCAGTTACCGCCGGACGGCGAACACCGGGGAGCTGTTTTTT. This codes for CASSYRRTANTGELFF.